A selection of T cell receptor beta chains follows, all from one sample in a study of post-analysis software for immune sequencing data. TCRdb analysed the PCR reads with MiXCR anew, one entry per CDR3 protein. Among hundreds of thousands of distinct CDR3 sequences listed, 39% were seen once. Sequenced: blood. The receptor source for this set is a girl aged 2-9 years with multiple sclerosis. Each CDR3 is given with its conserved first and last residue. D genes are given only for firm matches. Some rows mark clone size as missing; the rest say once, few, many or name a class of expanded clone.

size	V	J	D	DNA	CDR3
NA	TRBV11-1	TRBJ2-2	NA	TGTGCCAGCAGCTCCGGGCAGGAGGGGGCCGGGGAGCTGTTTTTT	CASSSGQEGAGELFF
NA	TRBV21-1	TRBJ1-5	NA	TGTGCCAGCAGCAAAGGAGGGGAGGTTGGCAATCAGCCCCAGCATTTT	CASSKGGEVGNQPQHF
few	TRBV27	TRBJ2-3	NA	TGTGCCAGCAGTTTTAGCCAATTCTCCACAGATACGCAGTATTTT	CASSFSQFSTDTQYF
NA	TRBV7-2	TRBJ2-7	TRBD1	TGTGCCAGCAGCTTAGCTCCGGGACAGGGGGCCTACGAGCAGTACTTC	CASSLAPGQGAYEQYF
NA	TRBV27	TRBJ2-3	NA	TGTGCCAGCAGTTCCAGGTTGCCAAGCACAGATACGCAGTATTTT	CASSSRLPSTDTQYF
NA	TRBV18	TRBJ2-7	TRBD1	TGTGCCAGCTCACTTACAGGGGCTGACGAGCAGTACTTC	CASSLTGADEQYF
NA	TRBV7-8	TRBJ1-5	NA	TGTGCCAGCAGCCCCCATCGCGGCGGGGTAGAGCAGCCCCAGCATTTT	CASSPHRGGVEQPQHF
NA	TRBV5-1	TRBJ2-1	NA	TGCGCCAGCAGCCCGGTGGTGTATTCCTACAATGAGCAGTTCTTC	CASSPVVYSYNEQFF
NA	TRBV10-3	TRBJ1-1	TRBD1	TGTGCCATCAGTGAGTCAGAAACAGGGGGAAGGACTGAAGCTTTCTTT	CAISESETGGRTEAFF
NA	TRBV4-2	TRBJ1-1	NA	TGTGCCAGCACCCCGCCAGACGCCGGAGAGACTGAAGCTTTCTTT	CASTPPDAGETEAFF
few	TRBV28	TRBJ1-4	NA	TGTGCCAGCTCGCCAGGCCTGGAAAAACTGTTTTTT	CASSPGLEKLFF
NA	TRBV29-1	TRBJ2-3	NA	TGCAGCGTTGATACGGTGGACACAGATACGCAGTATTTT	CSVDTVDTDTQYF
few	TRBV7-8	TRBJ1-5	NA	TGTGCCAGCAGCTCAGGTTTACAGGGTTCTGGTCAGCCCCAGCATTTT	CASSSGLQGSGQPQHF
NA	TRBV15	TRBJ2-1	TRBD1	TGTGCCACCAGCAGAGAACCGGGACAGGGGTTCAATGAGCAGTTCTTC	CATSREPGQGFNEQFF
NA	TRBV7-8	TRBJ2-5	TRBD1	TGTGCCAGCAGCCTTATGACAGGGGGCGGGGAGACCCAGTTTTTC	CASSLMTGGGETQFF
NA	TRBV20-1	TRBJ1-5	NA	TGCAGTGCTAGCGGGGGTTTAGGCAATCAGCCCCAGCATTTT	CSASGGLGNQPQHF
few	TRBV20-1	TRBJ2-3	NA	TGCAGTGCTAGAGAACCTCCTCGTGATACGCAGTATTTT	CSAREPPRDTQYF
NA	TRBV29-1	TRBJ2-5	TRBD2	TGCAGCGTTGTACTAGCGGAGGGGTTATTTCAAGAGACCCAGTACTTC	CSVVLAEGLFQETQYF
few	TRBV6-5	TRBJ1-4	NA	TGTGCCAGCAGTCGATTGTCATCAACTAGTGAAAAACTGTTTTTT	CASSRLSSTSEKLFF
few	TRBV15	TRBJ2-1	NA	TGTGCCACCAGCAGAGATAATACCGGGCCAGAGCAGTTCTTC	CATSRDNTGPEQFF
NA	TRBV20-1	TRBJ2-1	TRBD1	TGCAGCCACCGATCTTACAGGGGGGTTTACAATGAGCAGTTCTTC	CSHRSYRGVYNEQFF
NA	TRBV10-2	TRBJ1-1	NA	TGCGCCAGCAGTCATGAGGTCGTGGGCACTGAAGCTTTCTTT	CASSHEVVGTEAFF
many	TRBV29-1	TRBJ2-7	TRBD1	TGCAGCGGGGGACAGGGATCCTACGAGCAGTACTTC	CSGGQGSYEQYF
few	TRBV7-9	TRBJ2-7	TRBD2	TGTGCCAGCAGCTTTTGGACTAGCGGGAGGGCAAATCACGAGCAGTACTTC	CASSFWTSGRANHEQYF
few	TRBV29-1	TRBJ2-7	TRBD1	TGCAGCGTTGAAGATACGGGACAGGGCAAGGGTTACGAGCAGTACTTC	CSVEDTGQGKGYEQYF
NA	TRBV6-6	TRBJ2-1	TRBD2	TGTGCCAGCAGCCGTGGACTAGCGGGAATCCACAATGAGCAGTTCTTC	CASSRGLAGIHNEQFF
NA	TRBV4-3	TRBJ2-7	TRBD2	TGCGCCAGCAGCCTGGAATACGGGACTAGCGACTCCTACGAGCAGTACTTC	CASSLEYGTSDSYEQYF
NA	TRBV20-1	TRBJ2-5	TRBD2	TGCAGTGCTAGGCTAGCGGGAGGAGGGGAGACCCAGTACTTC	CSARLAGGGETQYF
few	TRBV4-2	TRBJ2-1	TRBD2	TGTGCCAGCAGCCAAGATAGCGGGAGGGCCACCTACAATGAGCAGTTCTTC	CASSQDSGRATYNEQFF
few	TRBV7-2	TRBJ2-3	TRBD1	TGTGCCAGCAGCTTAGCGCATCAGGGGGGCACAGATACGCAGTATTTT	CASSLAHQGGTDTQYF
few	TRBV19	TRBJ2-7	TRBD2	TGTGCCAGTAGTATACTGGGGACTAGCGGAGTTCGCGAGCAGTACTTC	CASSILGTSGVREQYF
NA	TRBV7-2	TRBJ2-1	NA	TGTGCCAGCAGCTTAGTTTGGTCACGGGTTCCCAGCTCCTACAATGAGCAGTTCTTC	CASSLVWSRVPSSYNEQFF
NA	TRBV3-1	TRBJ1-2	NA	TGTGCCAGCAGCCAAGTCGGGGATGGCTACACCTTC	CASSQVGDGYTF
NA	TRBV7-2	TRBJ2-1	NA	TGTGCCAGCAGCTTAGTCCCTACTCGACTCTCCTACAATGAGCAGTTCTTC	CASSLVPTRLSYNEQFF
NA	TRBV28	TRBJ2-3	TRBD1	TGTGCCACACTACCTCCGGGACAGGGGTACACAGATACGCAGTATTTT	CATLPPGQGYTDTQYF
once	TRBV5-1	TRBJ2-3	NA	TGCGCCAGCAACCGGGAGCTCGACACAGATACGCAGTATTTT	CASNRELDTDTQYF
NA	TRBV4-3	TRBJ2-1	NA	TGCGCCAGCAGCCATGTTAGCATCGGGAGCCCCTACAATGAGCAGTTCTTC	CASSHVSIGSPYNEQFF
few	TRBV4-2	TRBJ2-6	TRBD1	TGTGCCAGCAGCCAAGAAGGGGACAGGGGTTACTCTGGGGCCAACGTCCTGACTTTC	CASSQEGDRGYSGANVLTF
NA	TRBV3-1	TRBJ1-1	NA	TGTGCCAGCAGCCAAGATCTCAGGGTAGGCACTGAAGCTTTCTTT	CASSQDLRVGTEAFF
NA	TRBV3-1	TRBJ1-1	NA	TGTGCCAGCAGCCAAGTAGGGAACACTGAAGCTTTCTTT	CASSQVGNTEAFF
few	TRBV7-7	TRBJ2-3	TRBD1	TGTGCTAGCAGCCCAGGACAGGATGTCAGCACAGATACGCAGTATTTT	CASSPGQDVSTDTQYF
NA	TRBV29-1	TRBJ2-3	NA	TGCAGCGTTGGGTGGGAGAAACGAGAAAGCACAGATACGCAGTATTTT	CSVGWEKRESTDTQYF
NA	TRBV4-1	TRBJ2-7	NA	TGCGCCAGCAGCCAAGAATCCGGGGCGCCGGCCTACGAGCAGTACTTC	CASSQESGAPAYEQYF
NA	TRBV20-1	TRBJ2-5	NA	TGCAGTGCCCGGATGTACCAAGGGACCCAGTACTTC	CSARMYQGTQYF
few	TRBV28	TRBJ1-1	TRBD1	TGTGCCAGCAGACCGGGACAGGGGGAGATGGGCACTGAAGCTTTCTTT	CASRPGQGEMGTEAFF
NA	TRBV12-3/TRBV12-4	TRBJ1-1	NA	TGTGCCAGCAGAAACACACAGCCGGCTGAAGCTTTCTTT	CASRNTQPAEAFF
NA	TRBV7-6	TRBJ1-1	TRBD1	TGTGCCAGCAGCGTTGGACAGGGAGGCACTGAAGCTTTCTTT	CASSVGQGGTEAFF
NA	TRBV3-1	TRBJ1-2	TRBD1	TGTGCCAGCAGCCAAGGGGACAGGGGCTATGGCTACACCTTC	CASSQGDRGYGYTF
few	TRBV11-2	TRBJ2-1	NA	TGTGCCAGCAGGCTAGGGCCCCTCGGGGTCTATGAGCAGTTCTTC	CASRLGPLGVYEQFF
NA	TRBV28	TRBJ1-1	NA	TGTGCCAGCAGGGTCGATCAGGGAGGGTTTACTGAAGCTTTCTTT	CASRVDQGGFTEAFF
NA	TRBV7-2	TRBJ2-3	NA	TGTGCCAGCAGCTTCGTTGCAGATACGCAGTATTTT	CASSFVADTQYF
few	TRBV2	TRBJ2-5	NA	TGTGCCAGCAGACTAGACCAAGAGACCCAGTACTTC	CASRLDQETQYF
few	TRBV28	TRBJ2-7	NA	TGTGCCAGCAATACCGGGTGGATCGAGCAGTACTTC	CASNTGWIEQYF
NA	TRBV9	TRBJ2-5	TRBD2	TGTGCCAGCAGCGTAGGCCTAGCGGGGGTTGAGCAGTACTTC	CASSVGLAGVEQYF
once	TRBV5-5	TRBJ2-3	TRBD1	TGTGCCAGCGGCCAGGGACAGATCAGCACAGATACGCAGTATTTT	CASGQGQISTDTQYF